A selection of T cell receptor beta chains follows, all from one sample in a study of blood T cell repertoires in COVID-19. This table comes from immunoSEQ multiplex PCR, and its TCRdb copy is limited to in-frame clones, with some not included. The sample lists around 150,000 clones; approximately 80% were seen once. Source material: peripheral blood. The origin of the receptors is a man between 65 and 80 years old with acute or convalescent COVID-19. CDR3s leave out the opening cysteine and the closing phenylalanine or tryptophan. Fields, in order: J gene, V gene, CDR3 protein.

>TRBJ1-2|TRBV27
ASSLWSMRWGYT
>TRBJ1-2|TRBV7-3
ASSPRPGEGGYT
>TRBJ2-7|TRBV7-6
ASSLSQGGSYEQY
>TRBJ2-1|TRBV9
ASSVGLLSHEQF
>TRBJ2-7|TRBV19
ASSMPPEYEQY
>TRBJ1-4|TRBV6-6
ASSYSFTGANEKLF
>TRBJ2-1|TRBV6-5
ASSNSGGAYNEQF
>TRBJ2-7|TRBV7-3
ASSLTPSRGEQY
>TRBJ1-1|TRBV2
ASSEEGAAEMNTEAF
>TRBJ2-2|TRBV29-1
SAEGTGISGELF
>TRBJ2-5|TRBV19
ASSMRERETQY
>TRBJ2-1|TRBV9
ASSVSGRAGEQF
>TRBJ1-1|TRBV11-2
ASSLDAGRGTEAF
>TRBJ1-2|TRBV5-1
ASSFAIANYGYT
>TRBJ2-5|TRBV5-4
ASSLSSWKETQY
>TRBJ2-2|TRBV6-6
ASTPLQMNTGELF
>TRBJ2-3|TRBV5-5
ASSLQGMTDTQY
>TRBJ2-3|TRBV6-6
ASSRDTSTDTQY
>TRBJ2-1|TRBV3-1/TRBV3-2
ASSQELGSTQAGEQF
>TRBJ2-7|TRBV7-8
ASSLAGRGEQY
>TRBJ2-7|TRBV4-2
ASSQEAGGPYEQY
>TRBJ2-7|TRBV2
ASTRGTGGGEQY
>TRBJ1-2|TRBV2
ASSTQGQVVGGYT
>TRBJ2-7|TRBV29-1
SVSWQGYEQY
>TRBJ1-6|TRBV29-1
SVEAPRAYNSPLH
>TRBJ1-6|TRBV14
ASSRGLALNSPLH
>TRBJ2-3|TRBV30
AWGRWVAGASDTQY